Each of the 10 T cell receptor beta chains below was sequenced from the same sample in a study of tissue T cells after allogeneic stem cell transplantation. Indicated time point: mouse harvest day 7 after allogeneic transplant. Each mouse received 10^7 T-cell-depleted marrow cells plus 10^6 splenic CD5+ T cells by tail vein. Profiling relied on immunoSEQ multiplex PCR, and the TCRdb table lists in-frame clones only, not all of them. Among roughly 5,300 clones listed, just over 50% were seen once. Material: gut tissue. All receptors come from a female BALB/c mouse given C57BL/6 T cells with graft-versus-host disease after an allogeneic hematopoietic cell transplant.

In the case of this clone: All gene names here are mouse names. The read ends 1 residue shy of where the CDR3 ends; the end is completed using the germline J gene. The chain combines TRBV23 with TRBJ2-5; the table names TRBD1, a call not compared with the DNA. Germline V gene sequence: CDR1 KGHTA, CDR2 FQNQQP. The CDR3 contains 15 residues. CDR3 sequence reads: CSSSHRQGRQDTQYF. The CDR3 bases that were read are TGCTCCAGCAGTCATAGACAGGGTCGGCAAGACACCCAGTAC.

With respect to this clone: Mouse germline and gene names are used. The sequence runs out 1 residue before the end of the CDR3; the remainder is reconstructed from the germline J gene. This chain links TRBV3 with TRBJ2-4; TRBD2 matches 11 bases. The CDR3 extends over 15 amino acids. Trimming at V came to 6 bases and at J to 0 bases, leaving 2 bases not matched to a gene. Germline lookup yields CDR1 SNHLY and CDR2 FYNGKV (reference sequence). The CDR3: CASSGTGGSQNTLYF. CDR3 DNA (partial): TGTGCCAGCAGTGGGACTGGGGGTAGTCAAAACACCTTGTAC. The whole variable domain, remainder taken from reference TRBV3 and TRBJ2-4, is GPKVLQIPSHQIIDMGQMVTLNCDPVSNHLYFYWYKQILGQQMEFLVNFYNGKVMEKSKLFKDQFSVERPDGSYFTLKIQPTALEDSAVYFCASSGTGGSQNTLYFGAGTRLSVL.

As for this clone: Mouse gene names apply. The read falls 1 residue short of the CDR3 end, and the missing part is taken from the germline J gene. Other nucleotide sequences in the sample specify the same CDR3. The V and J genes are TRBV26 and TRBJ2-1; D is uncertain. CDR1 is KGHPV, CDR2 FQNQEV, per germline (reference sequence). This CDR3 comprises 13 residues. The ends were cut back, 6 bases at V and 0 bases at J, with 6 bases in the middle. CDR3 DNA (partial): TGTGCCAGCAGCCTGGATAACTATGCTGAGCAGTTC. Residues: CASSLDNYAEQF. The entire CDR3 reads CASSLDNYAEQFF.

This clone was observed a handful of times. Gene labels here are mouse ones. The missing CDR3 end, 1 residue past where the read stops, is filled in from the germline J gene. The V gene is TRBV3, the J gene TRBJ2-1; 7 positions match TRBD2. The germline gives CDR1 SNHLY, CDR2 FYNGKV (reference sequence). The CDR3 covers 14 residues. Losses at the gene ends were 5 bases for V and 1 base for J; bases not matched to a gene: 2. The part of the CDR3 DNA that was read is TGTGCCAGCAGCGTCTGGGGGAACTATGCTGAGCAGTTC. It is translated as CASSVWGNYAEQF. The CDR3 in full is CASSVWGNYAEQFF.

Comment on this clone: Germline and genes: mouse. The CDR3 sequence is CASSSGLGVNQDTQYF. The CDR3 DNA, read in part, is TGTGCCAGCAGCTCCGGACTGGGGGTTAACCAAGACACCCAGTAC. The chain carries TRBV3 and TRBJ2-5, with 10 nucleotides matching TRBD2. The read gets to within 1 residue of the CDR3 end, and the germline J gene fills in the rest. The trim removed 4 bases at V and 0 bases at J, leaving 4 bases unmatched. CDR3 size: 16 residues. Germline-derived CDR1 and CDR2 are SNHLY and FYNGKV (reference sequence).

In the case of this clone: Each gene name is a mouse one. The read comes to an end 1 residue before the CDR3 does, leaving the germline J gene to fill in the end. The J gene is TRBJ1-6, the V gene TRBV26; 7 nucleotides match TRBD1. TRBJ1-6 is designated an ORF whose function remains uncertain. The CDR3 contains 14 residues. The germline CDR1 and CDR2 sequences are KGHPV and FQNQEV (reference sequence). Germline trimming cut 2 bases from V and 7 bases from J; bases unmatched to any gene: 2. CDR3 DNA, as far as it was read: TGTGCCAGCAGTCTGAGGGGGCGGAATTCGCCCCTCTAC. Translation: CASSLRGRNSPLY. The full-length CDR3 reads as CASSLRGRNSPLYF.

Concerning this clone itself: Germline and genes here are mouse. The CDR3 end is not reached by the read, which stops 1 residue before it; the germline J gene fills it in. Different DNA sequences within this sample yield the same CDR3. The chain carries TRBV26 and TRBJ2-3; no clear D gene. The CDR3 sequence is 14 residues long. V lost 1 base and J lost 1, with 6 bases in between. Germline loops: CDR1 KGHPV, CDR2 FQNQEV (reference sequence). The CDR3 sequence is CASSLWGGAETLYF. The CDR3 DNA, read in part, is TGTGCCAGCAGTCTGTGGGGAGGTGCAGAAACGCTGTAT. The full variable domain, rest sourced from reference TRBV26 and TRBJ2-3, is NSKVIQTPRYLVKGQGQKAKMRCIPEKGHPVVFWYQQNKNNEFKFLINFQNQEVLQQIDMTEKRFSAECPSNSPCSLEIQSSEAGDSALYLCASSLWGGAETLYFGSGTRLTVL.

Points on this clone: The genes are named according to mouse. The observed sequence ends 1 residue before the CDR3 terminus, with the missing tail filled in from the germline J gene. The rearrangement joins TRBV26 to TRBJ1-3; TRBD1 might be the D (6 bases). CDR3 size: 14 residues. Germline CDR1 is KGHPV and CDR2 is FQNQEV (reference sequence). The V end lost 4 bases, the J end lost 3 bases, and 10 bases lay between the germline ends. CDR3 DNA (partial): TGTGCCAGCAGTCCCCCAGGGGATGGAAATACGCTCTAT. This gives the protein CASSPPGDGNTLY. The entire CDR3 protein reads CASSPPGDGNTLYF.

With regard to this clone: Any gene name here is a mouse gene name. Read sequence stops 1 residue before the CDR3 end, and the germline J gene provides the missing end. The chain joins TRBV26 to TRBJ1-6; 7 nucleotides match TRBD1. TRBJ1-6 is an ORF, and what it does is uncertain. Germline trimming cut 2 bases from V and 2 bases from J; bases unmatched to any gene: 0. The CDR3 covers 15 residues. Germline CDR1 and CDR2: KGHPV and FQNQEV (reference sequence). Incomplete CDR3 DNA: TGTGCCAGCAGTCTGACAGGGGCCTATAATTCGCCCCTCTAC. Translation gives CASSLTGAYNSPLY. In full, the CDR3 is CASSLTGAYNSPLYF.

Notes on this clone: These gene names are mouse names. The read comes to an end 1 residue before the CDR3 does, leaving the germline J gene to fill in the end. V and J are TRBV26 and TRBJ1-1; D not certain. V shed 4 bases and J shed 0 bases, with 9 bases lying between them. The CDR3 is 14 residues long. Per germline, CDR1 KGHPV and CDR2 FQNQEV (reference sequence). The CDR3 sequence: CASSQAGTNTEVFF. Partial CDR3 DNA: TGTGCCAGCAGTCAAGCGGGGACAAACACAGAAGTCTTC.